The 12 T cell receptor beta chains given below trace back to one sample, sequenced in a study of T cells in Graves' hyperthyroidism and ophthalmopathy. Researchers amplified the TCR beta CDR3 regions from RNA transcripts. HTBI primers were the set used in a first-round RT-PCR of the TCR CDR3. TCRdb fed the multiplex PCR reads into MiXCR, producing one record per CDR3 protein. The data show 300,000 to 500,000 distinct CDR3 sequences, 15% seen once. Sequences were obtained from blood. All receptors come from a woman younger than 45 with Graves' hyperthyroidism.

This clonotype is a singleton in its sample. A much larger clone differs from this one at a single base, so this may be a read error. The missing conserved phenylalanine or tryptophan at the end of this CDR3 makes a read error likely. In DNA form, the CDR3 reads TGTGCCAGCAGTTTAAGGGGGCAGACGAACACTGAAGCTTTCCTT. It yields the protein CASSLRGQTNTEAFL. This chain joins TRBV28 and TRBJ1-1, with TRBD1 matching over 7 bases. Germline V gene data show CDR1 as MDHEN and CDR2 as SYDVKM. The CDR3 has 15 amino acids. The trim removed 2 bases at V and 1 base at J, leaving 4 bases unmatched.

This clonotype was counted ten times or more. This chain connects TRBV3-1 to TRBJ2-3; 10 nucleotides agree with TRBD2. CDR1 is LGHDT and CDR2 is YNNKEL in the germline V gene (reference sequence). After removal of 1 base from V and 4 bases from J, the junction contained 5 bases not matched to a gene. This CDR3 contains 16 residues. This CDR3 reads CASSQGLAGWSDTQYF. The CDR3 nucleotides are TGTGCCAGCAGCCAAGGACTAGCGGGCTGGTCAGATACGCAGTATTTT.

This clonotype was seen at least ten times. This chain's CDR3 is CSASRTSGRHNEQFF. The DNA of the CDR3 is TGCAGTGCTTCACGGACTAGCGGGAGGCACAATGAGCAGTTCTTC. This rearrangement joins TRBV20-1 to TRBJ2-1, with 14 bases matching TRBD2. V was clipped by 5 bases and J by 5 bases; unmatched bases: 5. The CDR3 extends over 15 amino acids. Germline V CDR1 and CDR2: DFQATT, SNEGSKA (reference sequence).

This clonotype was picked up many times. V and J are TRBV18 and TRBJ1-2; TRBD1 matches 7 bases. After removal of 4 bases from V and 1 base from J, the junction contained 3 bases not matched to a gene. The V gene's germline CDR1 is KGHSH and CDR2 LQKENI. This CDR3 comprises 14 residues. The CDR3 nucleotides read TGTGCCAGCTCACAGGGGGCTGTTAACTATGGCTACACCTTC. Protein: CASSQGAVNYGYTF.

The chain combines TRBV6-1 with TRBJ1-5; TRBD1 is a possible D gene (6 bases). This CDR3 is built from 16 residues. Germline V gives CDR1 MNHNS, CDR2 SASEGT. Trimming cost V 0 bases and J 7 bases, with 16 bases left between them. CDR3: CASSEAEGTGFQPQHF. As DNA, the CDR3 is TGTGCCAGCAGTGAAGCCGAGGGAACAGGGTTCCAGCCCCAGCATTTT.

This rearrangement joins TRBV10-3 to TRBJ2-1; D is possibly TRBD2 (5 bases). CDR3 length: 18 amino acids. Per the germline V gene, CDR1 is ENHRY and CDR2 is SYGVKD. Trimming removed 3 bases at V and 0 bases at J, with 18 bases between. CDR3: CAISEKGPAESSYNEQFF. Here the CDR3 DNA reads TGTGCCATCAGTGAAAAAGGGCCAGCGGAGAGCTCCTACAATGAGCAGTTCTTC.

The chain is built from TRBV6-5 and TRBJ2-5; no firm D call. The CDR3 is 16 residues long. Germline V CDR1 and CDR2: MNHEY, SVGAGI. V shed 6 bases and J shed 0 bases, with 17 bases lying between them. The CDR3 is CASSPMTHVNQETQYF. CDR3 DNA sequence: TGTGCCAGCAGCCCAATGACGCACGTGAACCAAGAGACCCAGTACTTC.

This clonotype was observed a few times. The V and J genes are TRBV3-1 and TRBJ1-1, with 9 bases that match TRBD1. V lost 4 bases, J lost 5 bases, and 8 bases stayed unmatched. The CDR3 has 15 amino acids. The germline V gene encodes CDR1 LGHDT and CDR2 YNNKEL (reference sequence). Written as DNA, the CDR3 is TGTGCCAGCAGCCCTCAACTGACAGGGGGGACTGAAGCTTTCTTT. It is translated as CASSPQLTGGTEAFF.

The CDR3 is CSALGQLAGAAYNEQFF. DNA of the CDR3: TGCAGTGCTCTGGGGCAGCTAGCGGGAGCTGCCTACAATGAGCAGTTCTTC. V and J are TRBV20-1 and TRBJ2-1; 10 bases are shared with TRBD2. The CDR3 has 17 residues. Germline trimming cut 5 bases from V and 2 bases from J; bases unmatched to any gene: 12. The germline CDR1 and CDR2 sequences are DFQATT and SNEGSKA (reference sequence).

In its sample, this clonotype was seen many times. This chain links TRBV2 with TRBJ2-7; D call uncertain. Trimming pared 3 bases from V and 4 bases from J, leaving 13 bases between. CDR1 is SNHLY and CDR2 is FYNNEI in the germline V gene. This CDR3 is 14 amino acids long. CDR3 sequence reads: CASSDPPPRYEQYF. The CDR3 region has the DNA TGTGCCAGCAGTGATCCCCCCCCCCGATACGAGCAGTACTTC. The entire variable domain, with the rest obtained from reference TRBV2 and TRBJ2-7, is as follows: EPEVTQTPSHQVTQMGQEVILRCVPISNHLYFYWYRQILGQKVEFLVSFYNNEISEKSEIFDDQFSVERPDGSNFTLKIRSTKLEDSAMYFCASSDPPPRYEQYFGPGTRLTVT.

The sample holds a few counts of this clonotype. The chain combines TRBV5-6 with TRBJ2-7, with TRBD2 matching 10 bases. This CDR3 region has 14 residues. V trimming: 5 bases; J trimming: 7 bases; junction bases outside the gene matches: 9. Germline CDR1 and CDR2: SGHDT and YYEEEE. This chain's CDR3 is CASSQGPGLAEQYF. For the CDR3, the DNA is TGTGCCAGCAGTCAAGGACCGGGACTAGCGGAGCAGTACTTC.

This clonotype showed up many times. This sequence joins TRBV3-1 and TRBJ2-1; tentative D call: TRBD1 (5 bases). The V gene's germline CDR1 is LGHDT and CDR2 YNNKEL (reference sequence). The ends were cut back, 4 bases at V and 1 base at J, with 14 bases in the middle. The CDR3 runs 16 residues. This CDR3 is CASSPPRPGSYNEQFF. The CDR3 region has the DNA TGTGCCAGCAGCCCCCCTCGGCCAGGGTCCTACAATGAGCAGTTCTTC.